Given below is one T cell receptor (beta chain) in context. Assay: immunoSEQ multiplex PCR; the TCRdb copy retains only in-frame clones and omits some. This sample carries around 81,000 clones, about 92% of them seen once, and the ten largest clones take around 1.5%. This sample was included in a study of control samples from healthy donors and cancer patients. The CDR3 consists of 16 residues. Germline lookup yields CDR1 SGHNT and CDR2 YYREEE (reference sequence). The ends lost 4 bases at V and 4 bases at J; junction bases unmatched: 11. The clonotype originates from a woman younger than 45 in good health. J is TRBJ2-1 and V is TRBV5-4; 7 bases align to TRBD1. Sequences were obtained from blood. CDR3 in DNA: TGTGCCAGCAGCCCCTTACAGGGGAGTTTATACAATGAGCAGTTCTTC. Protein product: CASSPLQGSLYNEQFF. Using reference TRBV5-4 and TRBJ2-1 for the parts outside the CDR3, the full variable domain is ETGVTQSPTHLIKTRGQQVTLRCSSQSGHNTVSWYQQALGQGPQFIFQYYREEENGRGNFPPRFSGLQFPNYSSELNVNALELDDSALYLCASSPLQGSLYNEQFFGPGTRLTVL.